This entry lists 13 T cell receptor beta chains sequenced from one sample in a study of beta chain features in type 1 diabetes (dated by TCRdb to the late 2010s). The receptor library was made with the immunoSEQ multiplex PCR assay. The entire isolated RNA was reverse transcribed using the High Capacity cDNA Reverse Transcription Kit, and thus expressed TCRB transcripts were sequenced. Not all clones reach the TCRdb copy of this immuneACCESS table, which keeps in-frame sequences only. Checked studies attribute under half of the gap to unresolved V genes and leave the rest unexplained. The sample records tens of thousands of clones, about 50% of which are singletons. Of the sample, around 0.25% is held by the ten largest clones. The material sequenced was stem cell memory CD4+ T cells from blood. The cell subset or site label, as the study defines it: stem cell-like memory CD4+ T cells. The receptor source for this set is a woman aged 25 to 39 in good health.

J is TRBJ2-1 and V is TRBV5-1, with 9 bases identical to TRBD1. There are 19 residues in the CDR3. J lost 6 bases, V lost 0 bases, and 16 bases had no gene match. CDR1 SGHRS and CDR2 YFSETQ come from the germline V gene. CDR3 bases: TGCGCCAGCAGCTTGGCCGGGACAGGGAGATTCAGTGGGGTCAATGAGCAGTTCTTC. It translates to CASSLAGTGRFSGVNEQFF.

The rearrangement uses TRBV7-2 and TRBJ2-1; 7 nucleotides align to TRBD1. J was trimmed by 2 bases and V by 5 bases; bases with no gene match: 6. CDR3 length: 15 amino acids. Germline CDR1 and CDR2: SGHTA and FQGNSA. CDR3 region: CASSQSGTAYNEQFF. The DNA for the CDR3 is TGTGCCAGCAGCCAGTCCGGGACAGCCTACAATGAGCAGTTCTTC.

This clone has a handful of counts. CDR3 protein: CASSPLGQGSNEQFF. CDR3 sequence (DNA): TGTGCCAGCTCACCACTGGGACAGGGGTCGAATGAGCAGTTCTTC. The V call is TRBV18, the J call TRBJ2-1; 10 nucleotides match TRBD1. V lost 1 base, J lost 7 bases, and 4 bases stayed unmatched. This CDR3 is 15 amino acids long. Germline V gene data show CDR1 as KGHSH and CDR2 as LQKENI. The full variable domain, rest sourced from reference TRBV18 and TRBJ2-1, is NAGVMQNPRHLVRRRGQEARLRCSPMKGHSHVYWYRQLPEEGLKFMVYLQKENIIDESGMPKERFSAEFPKEGPSILRIQQVVRGDSAAYFCASSPLGQGSNEQFFGPGTRLTVL.

This chain uses TRBV11-2 with TRBJ1-5, with D possibly being TRBD1 (6 bases). V was cut by 5 bases and J by 3 bases, with 17 bases left in between. This CDR3 spans 16 amino acids. Germline V gene data show CDR1 as SGHAT and CDR2 as FQNNGV. CDR3 DNA sequence: TGTGCCAGCAGCCTGCGGGGGGCAGATTTCAATCAGCCCCAGCATTTT. It specifies CASSLRGADFNQPQHF.

The chain links TRBV7-3 to TRBJ2-3; D unresolved. The V gene's germline CDR1 is SGHTA and CDR2 FQGTGA. The CDR3 length is 15 residues. V gave up 6 bases and J gave up 0 bases, with 13 bases separating them. CDR3 in DNA: TGTGCCAGCAGTGGTAATCCACAAAGCACAGATACGCAGTATTTT. As protein: CASSGNPQSTDTQYF.

The J gene is TRBJ1-6, the V gene TRBV7-8, with D maybe TRBD1 (6 bases). Germline V gives CDR1 SGHVS, CDR2 FQNEAQ. Trimming took 2 bases from V and 15 from J, leaving 11 bases between them. This CDR3 is 12 amino acids long. The CDR3 nucleotides read TGTGCCAGCAGCTTATTGGACAGCGGCCTCCACTTT. The encoded protein is CASSLLDSGLHF.

The chain joins TRBV6-4 to TRBJ2-1; 9 positions match TRBD1. Trimming removed 6 bases from V and 2 bases from J; junction bases left unmatched: 5. The CDR3 extends over 15 amino acids. Germline V CDR1 and CDR2: MRHNA, SNTAGT. The chain's CDR3 is CASSFTGGAYNEQFF. The DNA of the CDR3 is TGTGCCAGCAGCTTTACAGGGGGCGCCTACAATGAGCAGTTCTTC.

The chain combines TRBV7-2 with TRBJ1-2; D unclear. This CDR3 is built from 16 residues. CDR1 is SGHTA and CDR2 is FQGNSA in the germline V gene. V was clipped by 2 bases and J by 0 bases, with 13 bases between them. The CDR3 here is CASSLNSILANYGYTF. CDR3 nucleotides: TGTGCCAGCAGCTTAAACAGCATACTAGCTAACTATGGCTACACCTTC. Filled out from reference TRBV7-2 and TRBJ1-2, the complete variable domain reads GAGVSQSPSNKVTEKGKDVELRCDPISGHTALYWYRQSLGQGLEFLIYFQGNSAPDKSGLPSDRFSAERTGGSVSTLTIQRTQQEDSAVYLCASSLNSILANYGYTFGSGTRLTVV.

The CDR3 region is CASSPTTSGRLRADTQYF. The DNA of the CDR3 is TGCGCCAGCAGCCCTACTACTAGCGGGAGGCTAAGGGCAGATACGCAGTATTTT. The chain couples TRBV5-1 to TRBJ2-3; TRBD2 matches 12 bases. This CDR3 contains 18 residues. V lost 4 bases, J lost 4 bases, and 13 bases stayed unmatched. The germline V gene has CDR1 SGHRS and CDR2 YFSETQ.

CDR3 residues: CASSDYSGGVDEQFF. CDR3 sequence (DNA): TGTGCCAGCAGTGATTATAGCGGGGGGGTAGATGAGCAGTTCTTC. The chain combines TRBV6-1 with TRBJ2-1; 11 bases are shared with TRBD2. Germline V gene lookup returns CDR1 MNHNS and CDR2 SASEGT. Trimming removed 3 bases from V and 8 bases from J; junction bases left unmatched: 6. The CDR3 is made up of 15 amino acids.

The rearrangement links TRBV5-1 to TRBJ2-1, with TRBD1 matching over 7 bases. CDR3 length: 13 amino acids. The V and J ends lost 4 bases and 6 bases, in that order; junction bases with no gene match: 4. In germline, CDR1 is SGHRS, CDR2 YFSETQ. CDR3 in DNA: TGCGCCAGCAGCAGGGACAGTTTCAATGAGCAGTTCTTC. Translation gives CASSRDSFNEQFF.

This chain uses TRBV29-1 with TRBJ2-3, with D maybe TRBD2 (5 bases). The CDR3 consists of 14 residues. With 6 bases removed from V and 0 bases from J, the gap between germline ends came to 13 bases. CDR1 and CDR2 from the germline V gene are SQVTM and ANQGSEA. The CDR3 DNA sequence: TGCAGCGTCGCCGAGGGCTCTAGCACAGATACGCAGTATTTT. It is translated as CSVAEGSSTDTQYF.

The chain has TRBV5-4 and TRBJ2-1; 10 bases fit TRBD2. CDR3 size: 16 residues. V was clipped by 0 bases and J by 4 bases; unmatched bases: 4. CDR1 and CDR2 from the germline V gene are SGHNT and YYREEE (reference sequence). The CDR3 reads CASSLGVAGGYNEQFF. Here the CDR3 DNA reads TGTGCCAGCAGCTTGGGGGTAGCGGGAGGATACAATGAGCAGTTCTTC. The full variable domain, completed using reference TRBV5-4 and TRBJ2-1, is ETGVTQSPTHLIKTRGQQVTLRCSSQSGHNTVSWYQQALGQGPQFIFQYYREEENGRGNFPPRFSGLQFPNYSSELNVNALELDDSALYLCASSLGVAGGYNEQFFGPGTRLTVL.